This entry is about one T cell receptor beta chain. Its antigen is still unknown. Sequencing was performed with immunoSEQ multiplex PCR; in TCRdb, only in-frame clones are kept and a portion is missing. This sample has roughly 890,000 clones, with about 92% found just once. The CDR3 is made up of 16 amino acids. Per germline, CDR1 MNHEY and CDR2 SMNVEV (reference sequence). Trimming took 3 bases from V and 1 from J; bases not matched to a gene: 6. This specimen comes from a study of shared clonotypes between healthy human individuals. As for the study in general: The study used three CD4 naive, three CD4 memory, two CD8 naive and one CD8 memory plate per donor. Points from the study as a whole: Sequencing depth was expected to influence donor clonotype sharing. What limited the represented genetic and exposure-history diversity was the small number of donors.

Selected positively for CCR7 and CD45RO-negative, naive CD8 cells excluded terminally differentiated effector memory CD45RA+ cells. Adult Caucasians living in Nashville, Tennessee made up all of the donors. The chain employs TRBV27 and TRBJ2-7; 10 positions match TRBD2. Sequencing was done on a sample of naive CD8+ T cells sorted from blood. This receptor was identified in a man aged 30-40 years in good health. In DNA, the CDR3 is TGTGCCAGCAGTTTCAGACTAGCGGGCAAGTCCTACGAGCAGTACTTC. Translation gives CASSFRLAGKSYEQYF.